One sample yielded the 8 T cell receptor beta chains listed below, sequenced in a study of T-cell memory formation after mild COVID-19. TCRdb fed the 5' RACE reads into MiXCR, producing one record per CDR3 protein. The top ten clones hold 10% to 15% of a sample with 350,000 to 500,000 distinct CDR3 sequences, 23% of them seen once. Sequencing was done on a sample of PBMCs or a T cell subset sorted from them (not recorded which). The receptor set was obtained from an adult woman who had mild COVID-19 (a few samples of this study predate the infection). Cell type and time point are not known.

This sequence joins TRBV29-1 and TRBJ2-1, with TRBD2 matching over 16 bases. The CDR3 totals 13 residues. Germline CDR1 SQVTM, CDR2 ANQGSEA. V lost 6 bases and J lost 10; bases outside the gene matches: 3. This CDR3 reads CSVGLAGGNEQFF. CDR3 coding DNA: TGCAGCGTGGGACTAGCGGGAGGGAACGAGCAGTTCTTC.

The table lists this clonotype with a few counts. The genes are TRBV12-3 or TRBV12-4 and TRBJ2-3; D remains unclear. V dropped 3 bases and J dropped 4 bases, with 5 bases sitting between them. CDR3 length equals 12 residues. The CDR3 DNA is TGTGCCAGCAGTTTTCAGGCAGATACGCAGTATTTT. It translates to CASSFQADTQYF.

The gene calls are TRBV5-4 and TRBJ2-3; D call uncertain. Germline values: CDR1 SGHNT, CDR2 YYREEE (reference sequence). The CDR3 is 14 amino acids. Trimming shortened V by 4 bases and J by 3 bases, and 12 bases separated the two germline ends. As DNA, the CDR3 is TGTGCCAGCAGCCACATTCAAACGACAGATACGCAGTATTTT. Translation: CASSHIQTTDTQYF.

This clonotype was detected a few times. This chain joins TRBV12-3 or TRBV12-4 and TRBJ2-2; 9 nucleotides match TRBD1. The V and J ends lost 6 bases and 5 bases, in that order; junction bases with no gene match: 4. The CDR3 consists of 14 residues. CDR3 DNA: TGTGCCAGCAGGGGACAGGGAAGGACCGGGGAGCTGTTTTTT. Translating it yields CASRGQGRTGELFF.

The chain carries TRBV12-3 or TRBV12-4 and TRBJ2-3; weak D call: TRBD1 (5 bases). CDR3 size: 19 residues. The germline V and J ends were trimmed by 6 bases and 0 bases, with 25 bases remaining between them. CDR3 sequence (DNA): TGTGCCAGCAGGCTAAGGGGCCGTTCCTGGGGCACTAGCACAGATACGCAGTATTTT. It yields the protein CASRLRGRSWGTSTDTQYF.

This chain uses TRBV7-9 with TRBJ2-5, with a weak D call TRBD1 (5 bases). V was trimmed by 11 bases and J by 3 bases, leaving 34 bases between them. Germline-derived CDR1 and CDR2 are SEHNR and FQNEAQ (reference sequence). The CDR3 has 19 amino acids. This CDR3 is CASRAPAYGLQETEETQYF. In DNA, the CDR3 is TGTGCCTCTAGGGCCCCCGCTTACGGCTTACAGGAAACCGAAGAGACCCAGTACTTC.

This clonotype was seen a few times. The V call is TRBV5-1, the J call TRBJ1-5; the match to TRBD1 covers 7 bases. The V gene's germline CDR1 is SGHRS and CDR2 YFSETQ. CDR3 size: 14 residues. J gave up 6 bases and V 2 bases, and 5 bases lay outside the gene matches. CDR3 sequence reads: CASSLVSGGQPQHF. Written as DNA, the CDR3 is TGCGCCAGCAGCTTAGTGTCAGGGGGTCAGCCCCAGCATTTT.

V usage is TRBV2 and J usage is TRBJ2-7; D possibly uses TRBD1 or TRBD2 (5 bases each). V was shortened by 11 bases and J by 0 bases, with 17 bases between the two germline ends. This CDR3 is 14 amino acids long. Germline V CDR1 and CDR2: SNHLY, FYNNEI. For the CDR3, the DNA is TGTGCCGGAAACGGGGCAAACCCCTCCTACGAGCAGTACTTC. It codes for CAGNGANPSYEQYF.